The clone carrying this T cell receptor beta chain was found many times. This sample was included in a study of T cells in Graves' hyperthyroidism and ophthalmopathy. The germline V gene has CDR1 SGHTA and CDR2 FQGNSA. The CDR3 runs 15 residues. V was clipped by 1 base and J by 0 bases, with 9 bases between them. TCR beta CDR3 regions were amplified from RNA. The TCR CDR3 first-round RT-PCR relied on the HTBI primer set. TCRdb reprocessed the multiplex PCR reads via MiXCR and lists one record per CDR3 protein. The table records approximately 520,000 distinct CDR3 sequences, more than 20% of them present only once.

The chain is built from TRBV7-2 and TRBJ1-1; no clear D gene. Sequenced input: blood. The source is a man aged 18 to 30 with Graves' hyperthyroidism. CDR3 in DNA: TGTGCCAGCAGCTTAGGTTCAGCCATGAACACTGAAGCTTTCTTT. The encoded protein is CASSLGSAMNTEAFF.